This paragraph reports one TCR beta chain. What it binds is not known. This CDR3 is 17 amino acids long. Germline assignment: CDR1 SGHTA and CDR2 FQGNSA. V was shortened by 1 base and J by 1 base, with 17 bases between the two germline ends. Original methodology: Owing to the provision of junction-only sequences devoid of quality scores by immunoSEQ, filtering differed. Libraries were prepared by immunoSEQ multiplex PCR; TCRdb keeps only in-frame clonotypes and omits some of them. V and J calls and clone size come straight from that table; D and trimming were deduced from the DNA. The sample has approximately 1,500,000 clones; 95% to 99% are singletons. The sample originates from a study of shared clonotypes between healthy human individuals. Regarding the study as a whole: The represented genetic and exposure-history diversity was limited by the small number of donors. Estimated richness was generally greater in naive than memory subsets. Only blood was sampled, and tissue TCR repertoires likely differ from blood ones.

This clonotype was obtained from a man aged 25 to 45 in good health. Source material: naive CD4+ T cells sorted from blood. Specified subset: CD45RA+ positively selected. This rearrangement joins TRBV7-2 to TRBJ2-7; D might be TRBD2 (6 bases). The CDR3: CASSLGVGGTSSYEQYF. CDR3 bases: TGTGCCAGCAGCTTAGGGGTGGGCGGGACGTCATCCTACGAGCAGTACTTC.